This TCR beta chain appears in the sequencing data of a study of tumor-infiltrating lymphocytes in primary liver carcinoma. Study-level background: Sequencing of the samples generated roughly 3.5 to 7.5 million productive TCRbeta reads, with similar yields across tissue types.

With regard to this clonotype: Since a much larger clone is just one base distant, this may be a read error.

CDR3 length: 15 residues. The V segment lost 3 bases and the J segment 9 bases; nucleotides outside the gene matches: 12. From germline, CDR1 is MDHEN and CDR2 SYDVKM. The template, approximately 500 ng total RNA, yielded TCR beta cDNA made with a constant-region primer. Libraries for TCR beta were built through three nested multiplex PCR rounds, which together made up a slightly modified ARM-PCR procedure. Primers for the first two PCR rounds were TRBV1-TRBV30 forward primers and a C-beta reverse primer (approximately 10 cycles per round). TCRdb passed the multiplex PCR reads through MiXCR, listing each CDR3 protein once. Found here are approximately 120,000 distinct CDR3 sequences, around 64% of them singletons; the top ten hold approximately 8.9%. Scientists recovered RNA and DNA together from roughly 18-30 mg of unsorted bulk tissue. Separate regions, five per tumor, were sampled.

This TCR derives from a woman aged 55-70 years with primary liver carcinoma and hepatitis B virus infection. The chain links TRBV28 to TRBJ2-5, with 8 bases lining up with TRBD2. The source material was liver tumor tissue from sampling region 3. The subset denotes: tumor region T3, left-lateral pole. This chain's CDR3 is CASSLGLVLTEAQYF. The DNA of the CDR3 is TGTGCCAGCAGTTTGGGACTAGTTTTAACGGAGGCCCAGTACTTC.